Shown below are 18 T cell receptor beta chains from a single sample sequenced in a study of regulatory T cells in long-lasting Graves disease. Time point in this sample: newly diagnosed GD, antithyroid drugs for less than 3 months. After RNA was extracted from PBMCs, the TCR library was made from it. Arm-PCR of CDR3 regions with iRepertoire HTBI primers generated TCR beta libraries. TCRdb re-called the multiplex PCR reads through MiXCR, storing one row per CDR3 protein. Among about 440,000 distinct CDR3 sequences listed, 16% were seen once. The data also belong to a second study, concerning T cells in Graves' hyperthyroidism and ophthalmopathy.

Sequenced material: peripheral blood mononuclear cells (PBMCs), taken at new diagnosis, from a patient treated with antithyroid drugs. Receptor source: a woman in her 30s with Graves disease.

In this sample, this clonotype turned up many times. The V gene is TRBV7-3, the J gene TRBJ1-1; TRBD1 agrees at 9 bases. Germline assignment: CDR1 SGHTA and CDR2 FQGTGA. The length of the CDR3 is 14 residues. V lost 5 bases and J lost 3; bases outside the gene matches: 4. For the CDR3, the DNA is TGTGCCAGCAGCGAGACAGGGGGATACACTGAAGCTTTCTTT. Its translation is CASSETGGYTEAFF.

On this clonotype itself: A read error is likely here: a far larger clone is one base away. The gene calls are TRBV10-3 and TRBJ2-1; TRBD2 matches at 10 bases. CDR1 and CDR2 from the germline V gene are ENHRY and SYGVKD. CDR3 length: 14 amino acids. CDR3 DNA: TGCGCCACCCAGAGCGGGAGGGGAGACAATGAGCGGTTCTTC. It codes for CATQSGRGDNERFF.

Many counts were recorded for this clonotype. The CDR3 DNA sequence: TGTGCCAGCACCCCGGGTCAGCAGGGCATGAACACTGAAGCTTTCTTT. It is translated as CASTPGQQGMNTEAFF. The rearrangement links TRBV7-2 to TRBJ1-1, with D possibly TRBD1 on 5 matching bases. Trimming removed 7 bases from V and 0 bases from J, with 18 bases in between. Germline CDR1 reads SGHTA; CDR2 reads FQGNSA. This CDR3 comprises 16 residues.

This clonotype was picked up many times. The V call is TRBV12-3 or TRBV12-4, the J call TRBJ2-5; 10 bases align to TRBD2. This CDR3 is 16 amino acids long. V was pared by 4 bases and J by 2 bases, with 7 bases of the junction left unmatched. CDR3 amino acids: CASSSPSGSRQETQYF. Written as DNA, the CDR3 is TGTGCCAGCAGTTCTCCTAGCGGGAGTCGTCAAGAGACCCAGTACTTC.

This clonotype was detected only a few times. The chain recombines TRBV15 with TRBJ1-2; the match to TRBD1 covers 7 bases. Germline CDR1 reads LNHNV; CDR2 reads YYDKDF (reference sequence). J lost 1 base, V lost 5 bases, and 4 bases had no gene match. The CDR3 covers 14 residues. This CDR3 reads CATSRRQGNYGYTF. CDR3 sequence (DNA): TGTGCCACCAGCCGACGACAGGGTAACTATGGCTACACCTTC.

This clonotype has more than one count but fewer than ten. The CDR3 protein is CASSQDPREATEAFF. In DNA form, the CDR3 reads TGCGCCAGCAGCCAAGACCCCAGGGAGGCCACTGAAGCTTTCTTT. The rearrangement links TRBV4-3 to TRBJ1-1; tentatively, D is TRBD1 (5 bases). The germline V gene encodes CDR1 LGHNA and CDR2 YSLEER. The CDR3 contains 15 residues. V shed 0 bases and J shed 4 bases, with 12 bases lying between them.

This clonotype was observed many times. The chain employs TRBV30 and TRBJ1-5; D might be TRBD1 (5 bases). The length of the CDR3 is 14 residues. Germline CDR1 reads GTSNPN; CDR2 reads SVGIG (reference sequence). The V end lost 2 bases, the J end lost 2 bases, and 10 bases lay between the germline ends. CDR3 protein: CAWSFRGRNQPQHF. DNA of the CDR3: TGTGCCTGGAGTTTCCGGGGCCGCAATCAGCCCCAGCATTTT.

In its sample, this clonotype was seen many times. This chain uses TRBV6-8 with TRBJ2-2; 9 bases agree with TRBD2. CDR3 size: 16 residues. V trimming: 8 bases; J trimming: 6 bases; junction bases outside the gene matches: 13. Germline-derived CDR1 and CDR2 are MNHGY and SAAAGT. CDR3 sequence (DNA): TGTGCCAGCTCACCCATAGCGGGAGCGCGCGCCGGGGAGCTGTTTTTT. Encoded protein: CASSPIAGARAGELFF.

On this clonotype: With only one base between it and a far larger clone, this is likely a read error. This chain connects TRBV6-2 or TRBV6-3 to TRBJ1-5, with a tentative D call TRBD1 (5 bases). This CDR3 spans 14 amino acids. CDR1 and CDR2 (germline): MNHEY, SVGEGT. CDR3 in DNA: TGTGCCAGCAGCCGCTTTAGGGGCAATCAGTCCCAGCATTTT. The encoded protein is CASSRFRGNQSQHF.

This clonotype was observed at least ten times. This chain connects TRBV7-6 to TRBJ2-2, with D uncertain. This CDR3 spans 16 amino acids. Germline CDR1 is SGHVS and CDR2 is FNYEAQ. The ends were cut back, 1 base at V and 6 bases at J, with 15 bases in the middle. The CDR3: CASSLVSPQDPGELFF. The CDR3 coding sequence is TGTGCCAGCAGCTTAGTGTCACCCCAGGACCCCGGGGAGCTGTTTTTT.

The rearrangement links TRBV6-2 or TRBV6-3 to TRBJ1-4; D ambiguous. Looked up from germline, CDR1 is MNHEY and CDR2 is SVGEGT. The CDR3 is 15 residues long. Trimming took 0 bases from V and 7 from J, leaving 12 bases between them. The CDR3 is CASSYSEGFTEKLFF. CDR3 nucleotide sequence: TGTGCCAGCAGTTACTCGGAGGGTTTTACTGAAAAACTGTTTTTT.

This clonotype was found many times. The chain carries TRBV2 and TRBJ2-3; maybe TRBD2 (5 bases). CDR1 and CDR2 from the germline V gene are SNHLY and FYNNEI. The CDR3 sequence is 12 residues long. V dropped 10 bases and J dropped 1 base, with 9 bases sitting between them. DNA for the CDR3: TGTGCCATCGGGATTCGCACAGATACGCAGTATTTT. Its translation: CAIGIRTDTQYF.

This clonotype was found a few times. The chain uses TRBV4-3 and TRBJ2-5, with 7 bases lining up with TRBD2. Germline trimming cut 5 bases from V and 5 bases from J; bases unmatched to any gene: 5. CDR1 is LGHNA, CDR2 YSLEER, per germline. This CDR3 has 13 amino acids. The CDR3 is CASSGGLLETQYF. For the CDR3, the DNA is TGCGCCAGCAGCGGGGGACTACTGGAGACCCAGTACTTC.

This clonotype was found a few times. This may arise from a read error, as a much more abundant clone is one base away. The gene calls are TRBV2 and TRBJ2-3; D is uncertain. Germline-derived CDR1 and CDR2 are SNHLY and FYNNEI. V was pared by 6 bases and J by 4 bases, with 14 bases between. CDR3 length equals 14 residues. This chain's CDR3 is CASRDGPSADTQYF. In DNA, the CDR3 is TGTGCCAGCAGGGACGGGCCCTCGGCAGATACGCAGTATTTT.

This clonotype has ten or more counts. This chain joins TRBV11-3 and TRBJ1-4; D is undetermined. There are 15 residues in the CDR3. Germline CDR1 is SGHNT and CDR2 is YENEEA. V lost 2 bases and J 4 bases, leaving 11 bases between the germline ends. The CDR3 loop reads CASSLPPEVNEKLFF. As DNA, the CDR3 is TGTGCCAGCAGCTTACCACCAGAGGTTAATGAAAAACTGTTTTTT.

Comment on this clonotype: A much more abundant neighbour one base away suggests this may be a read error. DNA for the CDR3: TGTGCCAGCAGCGTCCTAGCGGGGGGGTGGAATGATCAGTTCTTC. Protein sequence: CASSVLAGGWNDQFF. V gene TRBV11-3 combines with J gene TRBJ2-4, with 12 nucleotides matching TRBD2. With the DNA end fitting TRBJ2-1 better, the J assignment may be wrong. The germline V gene encodes CDR1 SGHNT and CDR2 YENEEA. This CDR3 spans 15 amino acids.

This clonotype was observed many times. The CDR3: CASSQGLEGYEQYF. CDR3 coding DNA: TGTGCCAGCAGCCAGGGTTTAGAAGGCTACGAGCAGTACTTC. The V gene is TRBV9, the J gene TRBJ2-7; D perhaps matches TRBD1 (5 bases). Germline CDR1 reads SGDLS; CDR2 reads YYNGEE. The CDR3 length is 14 residues. Trimming cost V 4 bases and J 3 bases, with 14 bases left between them. Combining the CDR3 with reference TRBV9 and TRBJ2-7 gives the whole variable domain DSGVTQTPKHLITATGQRVTLRCSPRSGDLSVYWYQQSLDQGLQFLIQYYNGEERAKGNILERFSAQQFPDLHSELNLSSLELGDSALYFCASSQGLEGYEQYFGPGTRLTVT.

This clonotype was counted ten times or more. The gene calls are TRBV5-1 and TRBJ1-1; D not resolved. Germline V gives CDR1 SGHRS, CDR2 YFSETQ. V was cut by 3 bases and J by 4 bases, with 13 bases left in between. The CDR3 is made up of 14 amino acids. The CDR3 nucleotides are TGCGCCAGCAGCTGGGCTCTGTCGGGCACTGAAGCTTTCTTT. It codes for CASSWALSGTEAFF.